This TCR beta chain was obtained from a study of PD-L1 blockade in urothelial cancer. Whole-study context: The median T cell count in blood samples was more than 110,000.

As for time point: peripheral blood 6 weeks after treatment start. Details on this clone: This sample also contains other DNA sequences that code for the same CDR3.

The protocol was immunoSEQ multiplex PCR, while the TCRdb copy is restricted to in-frame clones and leaves out a portion. The sample carries tens of thousands of clones, roughly 91% recorded once. The sequence came from a man between 60 and 75 years old with urothelial cancer. Sequences were derived from PBMCs, sampled around atezolizumab (anti-PD-L1) treatment.

The CDR3 DNA sequence: TGCAGTGCTAGGCTTAGCTACGAGCAGTACTTC. It codes for CSARLSYEQYF. This chain joins TRBV20-1 and TRBJ2-7; no definite D call. CDR1 and CDR2 (germline): DFQATT, SNEGSKA (reference sequence). There are 11 residues in the CDR3. Trimming shortened V by 3 bases and J by 3 bases, and 6 bases separated the two germline ends.